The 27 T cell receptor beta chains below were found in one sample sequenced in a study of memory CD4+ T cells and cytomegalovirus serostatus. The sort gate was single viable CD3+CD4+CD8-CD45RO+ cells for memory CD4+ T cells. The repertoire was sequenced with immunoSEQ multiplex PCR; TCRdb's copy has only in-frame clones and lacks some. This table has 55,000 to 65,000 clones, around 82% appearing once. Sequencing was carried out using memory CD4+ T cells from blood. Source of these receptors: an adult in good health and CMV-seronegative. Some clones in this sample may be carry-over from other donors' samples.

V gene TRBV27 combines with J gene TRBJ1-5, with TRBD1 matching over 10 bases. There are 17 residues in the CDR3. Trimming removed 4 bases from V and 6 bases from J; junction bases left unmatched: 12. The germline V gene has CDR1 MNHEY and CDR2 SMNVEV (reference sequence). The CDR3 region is CASSSLIRDRGSQPQHF. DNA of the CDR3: TGTGCCAGCAGTTCCCTGATACGGGACAGGGGCAGTCAGCCCCAGCATTTT.

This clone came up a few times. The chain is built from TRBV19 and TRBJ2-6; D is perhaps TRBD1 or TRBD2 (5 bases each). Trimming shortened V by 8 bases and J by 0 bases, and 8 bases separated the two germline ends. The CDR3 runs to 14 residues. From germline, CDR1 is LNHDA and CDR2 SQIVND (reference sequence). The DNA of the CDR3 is TGTGCCAGTGCAGGGACCTCTGGGGCCAACGTCCTGACTTTC. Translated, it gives CASAGTSGANVLTF.

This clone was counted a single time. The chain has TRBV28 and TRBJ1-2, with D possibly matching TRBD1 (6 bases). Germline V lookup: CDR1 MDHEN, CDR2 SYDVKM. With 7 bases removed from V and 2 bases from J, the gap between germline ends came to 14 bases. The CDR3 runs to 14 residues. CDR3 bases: TGTGCCAGCATCACGGGGGGGGCCAACTATGGCTACACCTTC. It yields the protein CASITGGANYGYTF.

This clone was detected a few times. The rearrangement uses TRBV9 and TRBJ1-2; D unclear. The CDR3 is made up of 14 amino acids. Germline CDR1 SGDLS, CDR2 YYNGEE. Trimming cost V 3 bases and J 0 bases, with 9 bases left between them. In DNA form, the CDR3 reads TGTGCCAGCAGCGGGACCCTTACTAACTATGGCTACACCTTC. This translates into CASSGTLTNYGYTF. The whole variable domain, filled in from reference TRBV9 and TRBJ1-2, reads DSGVTQTPKHLITATGQRVTLRCSPRSGDLSVYWYQQSLDQGLQFLIQYYNGEERAKGNILERFSAQQFPDLHSELNLSSLELGDSALYFCASSGTLTNYGYTFGSGTRLTVV.

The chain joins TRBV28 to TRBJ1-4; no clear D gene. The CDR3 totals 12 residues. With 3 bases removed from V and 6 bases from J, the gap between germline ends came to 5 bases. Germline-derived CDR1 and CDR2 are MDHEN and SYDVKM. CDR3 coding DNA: TGTGCCAGCAGTTTGAGTTATGAAAAACTGTTTTTT. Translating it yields CASSLSYEKLFF.

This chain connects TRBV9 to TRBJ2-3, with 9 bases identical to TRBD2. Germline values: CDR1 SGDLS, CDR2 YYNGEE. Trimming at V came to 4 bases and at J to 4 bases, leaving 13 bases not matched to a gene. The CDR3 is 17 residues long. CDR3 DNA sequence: TGTGCCAGCAGCCCCCGCGGCTGGGCTAGCGGGGCAGATACGCAGTATTTT. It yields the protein CASSPRGWASGADTQYF.

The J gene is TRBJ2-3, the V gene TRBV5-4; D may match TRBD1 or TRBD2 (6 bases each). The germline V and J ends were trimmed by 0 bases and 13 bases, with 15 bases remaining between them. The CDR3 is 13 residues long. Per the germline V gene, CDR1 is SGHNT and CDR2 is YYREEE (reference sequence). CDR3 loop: CASSLGGAGLKYF. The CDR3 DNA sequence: TGTGCCAGCAGCTTGGGGGGGGCAGGGCTTAAGTATTTT. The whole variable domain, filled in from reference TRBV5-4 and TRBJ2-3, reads ETGVTQSPTHLIKTRGQQVTLRCSSQSGHNTVSWYQQALGQGPQFIFQYYREEENGRGNFPPRFSGLQFPNYSSELNVNALELDDSALYLCASSLGGAGLKYFGPGTRLTVL.

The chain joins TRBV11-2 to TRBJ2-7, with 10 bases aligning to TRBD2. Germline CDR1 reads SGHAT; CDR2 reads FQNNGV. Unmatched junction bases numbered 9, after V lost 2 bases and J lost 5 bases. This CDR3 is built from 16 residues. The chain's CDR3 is CASSLWASGSMNEQYF. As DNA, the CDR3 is TGTGCCAGCAGCTTATGGGCTAGCGGGAGTATGAACGAGCAGTACTTC. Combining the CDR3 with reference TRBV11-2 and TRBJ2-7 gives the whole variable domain EAGVAQSPRYKIIEKRQSVAFWCNPISGHATLYWYQQILGQGPKLLIQFQNNGVVDDSQLPKDRFSAERLKGVDSTLKIQPAKLEDSAVYLCASSLWASGSMNEQYFGPGTRLTVT.

CDR3 DNA: TGTGCCAGCAGCCCTACGCGGGCCGTACGCACAGATACGCAGTATTTT. This encodes CASSPTRAVRTDTQYF. The gene calls are TRBV11-1 and TRBJ2-3; D is possibly TRBD2 (5 bases). Germline values: CDR1 SGHAT, CDR2 FQDESV (reference sequence). This CDR3 contains 16 residues. V was trimmed by 5 bases and J by 1 base, leaving 16 bases between them.

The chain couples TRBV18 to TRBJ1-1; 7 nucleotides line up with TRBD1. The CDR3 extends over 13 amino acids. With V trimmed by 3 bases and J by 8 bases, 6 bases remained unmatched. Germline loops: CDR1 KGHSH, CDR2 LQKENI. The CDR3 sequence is CASSPGQVGEAFF. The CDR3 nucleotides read TGTGCCAGCTCACCCGGACAGGTGGGGGAAGCTTTCTTT. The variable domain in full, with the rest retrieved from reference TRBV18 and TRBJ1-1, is NAGVMQNPRHLVRRRGQEARLRCSPMKGHSHVYWYRQLPEEGLKFMVYLQKENIIDESGMPKERFSAEFPKEGPSILRIQQVVRGDSAAYFCASSPGQVGEAFFGQGTRLTVV.

CDR3 region: CASSPLDGNYGYTF. The CDR3 nucleotides are TGTGCCAGCAGCCCTTTGGACGGGAACTATGGCTACACCTTC. The chain employs TRBV28 and TRBJ1-2, with unresolved D. The V gene's germline CDR1 is MDHEN and CDR2 SYDVKM. V shed 6 bases and J shed 2 bases, with 13 bases lying between them. CDR3 length: 14 residues.

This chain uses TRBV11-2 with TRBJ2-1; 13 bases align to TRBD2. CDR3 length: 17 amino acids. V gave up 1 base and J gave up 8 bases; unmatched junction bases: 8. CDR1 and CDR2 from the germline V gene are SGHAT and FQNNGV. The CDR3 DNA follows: TGTGCCAGCAGCTTAGTTCCCGGGACTAGCGGGAATCATGAGCAGTTCTTC. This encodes CASSLVPGTSGNHEQFF.

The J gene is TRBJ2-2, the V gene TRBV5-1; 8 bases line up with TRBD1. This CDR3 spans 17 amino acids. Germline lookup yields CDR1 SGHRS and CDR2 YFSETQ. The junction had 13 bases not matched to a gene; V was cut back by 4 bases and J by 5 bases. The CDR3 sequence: CASSPNQLRGLTGELFF. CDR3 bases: TGCGCCAGCAGCCCCAATCAACTCAGGGGGCTTACCGGGGAGCTGTTTTTT.

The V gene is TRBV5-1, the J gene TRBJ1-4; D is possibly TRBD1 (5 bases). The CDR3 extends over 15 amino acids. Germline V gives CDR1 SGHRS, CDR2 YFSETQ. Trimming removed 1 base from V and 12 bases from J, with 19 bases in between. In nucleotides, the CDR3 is TGCGCCAGCAGCTTGATATGGGGCAGCGCCAAAGAACTGTTTTTT. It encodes CASSLIWGSAKELFF.

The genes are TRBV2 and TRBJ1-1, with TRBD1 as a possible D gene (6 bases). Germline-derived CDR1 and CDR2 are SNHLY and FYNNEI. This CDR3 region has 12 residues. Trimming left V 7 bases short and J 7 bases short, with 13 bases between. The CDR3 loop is CASTEQGLEAFF. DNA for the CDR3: TGTGCCAGCACGGAACAGGGCCTTGAAGCTTTCTTT.

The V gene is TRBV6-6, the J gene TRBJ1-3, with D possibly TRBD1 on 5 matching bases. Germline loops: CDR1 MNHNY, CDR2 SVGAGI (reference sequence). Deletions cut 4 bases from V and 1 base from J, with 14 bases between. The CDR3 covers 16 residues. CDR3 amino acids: CASSSLGVKSGNTIYF. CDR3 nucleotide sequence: TGTGCCAGCAGTTCTCTAGGGGTCAAGTCTGGAAACACCATATATTTT.

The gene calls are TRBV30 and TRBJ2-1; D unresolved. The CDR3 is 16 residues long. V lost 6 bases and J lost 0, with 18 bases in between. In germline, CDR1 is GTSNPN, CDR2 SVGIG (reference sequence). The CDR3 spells CACLKSRASSYNEQFF. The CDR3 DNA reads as TGTGCCTGTTTAAAGTCCAGAGCGAGCTCCTACAATGAGCAGTTCTTC.

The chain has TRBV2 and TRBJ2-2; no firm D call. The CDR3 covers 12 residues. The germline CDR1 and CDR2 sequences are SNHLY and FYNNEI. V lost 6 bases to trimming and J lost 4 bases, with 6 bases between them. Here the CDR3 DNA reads TGTGCCAGCAGCCAGAGCACCGGGGAGCTGTTTTTT. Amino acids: CASSQSTGELFF.

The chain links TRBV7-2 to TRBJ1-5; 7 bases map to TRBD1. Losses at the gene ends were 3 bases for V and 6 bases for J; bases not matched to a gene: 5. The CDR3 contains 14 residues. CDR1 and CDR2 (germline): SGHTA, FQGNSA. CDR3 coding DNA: TGTGCCAGCAGCTTGCAGGGGGGGGGTCAGCCCCAGCATTTT. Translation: CASSLQGGGQPQHF. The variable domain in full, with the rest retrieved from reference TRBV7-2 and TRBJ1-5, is GAGVSQSPSNKVTEKGKDVELRCDPISGHTALYWYRQSLGQGLEFLIYFQGNSAPDKSGLPSDRFSAERTGGSVSTLTIQRTQQEDSAVYLCASSLQGGGQPQHFGDGTRLSIL.

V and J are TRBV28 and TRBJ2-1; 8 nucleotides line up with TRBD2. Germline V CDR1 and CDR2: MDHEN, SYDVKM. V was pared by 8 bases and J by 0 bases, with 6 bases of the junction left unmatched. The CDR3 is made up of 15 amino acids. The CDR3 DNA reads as TGTGCCAGCGTTGGGAGCGGGAGCTCCTACAATGAGCAGTTCTTC. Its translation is CASVGSGSSYNEQFF.

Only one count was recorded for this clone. The CDR3 region is CASTTLLVGTGANVLTF. The CDR3 DNA reads as TGTGCCAGTACCACACTGCTCGTAGGTACTGGGGCCAACGTCCTGACTTTC. J is TRBJ2-6 and V is TRBV19; D remains ambiguous. CDR1 is LNHDA, CDR2 SQIVND, per germline (reference sequence). The CDR3 runs 17 residues. V was shortened by 7 bases and J by 2 bases, with 18 bases between the two germline ends.

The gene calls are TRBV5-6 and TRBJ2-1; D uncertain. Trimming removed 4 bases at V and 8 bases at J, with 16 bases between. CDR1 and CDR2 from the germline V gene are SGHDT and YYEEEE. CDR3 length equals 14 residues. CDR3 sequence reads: CASSPGLVFDEQFF. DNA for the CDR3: TGTGCCAGCAGCCCGGGCCTGGTTTTTGATGAGCAGTTCTTC.

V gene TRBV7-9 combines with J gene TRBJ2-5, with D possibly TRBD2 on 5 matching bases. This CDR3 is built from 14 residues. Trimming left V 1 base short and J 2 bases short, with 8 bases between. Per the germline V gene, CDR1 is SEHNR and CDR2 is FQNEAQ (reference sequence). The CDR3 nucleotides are TGTGCCAGCAGCTTAGTCTCGGGGCAAGAGACCCAGTACTTC. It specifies CASSLVSGQETQYF.

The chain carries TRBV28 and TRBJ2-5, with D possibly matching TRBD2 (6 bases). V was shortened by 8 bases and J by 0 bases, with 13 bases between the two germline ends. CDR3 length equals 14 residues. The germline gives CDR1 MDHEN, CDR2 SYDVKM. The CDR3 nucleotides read TGTGCCAGCTTGGGCGGGATGGACCAAGAGACCCAGTACTTC. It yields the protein CASLGGMDQETQYF. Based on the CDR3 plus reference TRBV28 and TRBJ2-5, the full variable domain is DVKVTQSSRYLVKRTGEKVFLECVQDMDHENMFWYRQDPGLGLRLIYFSYDVKMKEKGDIPEGYSVSREKKERFSLILESASTNQTSMYLCASLGGMDQETQYFGPGTRLLVL.

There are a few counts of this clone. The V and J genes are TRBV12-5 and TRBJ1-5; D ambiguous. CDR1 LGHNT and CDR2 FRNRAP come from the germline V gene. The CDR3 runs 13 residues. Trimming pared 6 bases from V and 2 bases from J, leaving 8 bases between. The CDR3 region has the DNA TGTGCTAGTGGAGATGGGGGCAATCAGCCCCAGCATTTT. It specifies CASGDGGNQPQHF.

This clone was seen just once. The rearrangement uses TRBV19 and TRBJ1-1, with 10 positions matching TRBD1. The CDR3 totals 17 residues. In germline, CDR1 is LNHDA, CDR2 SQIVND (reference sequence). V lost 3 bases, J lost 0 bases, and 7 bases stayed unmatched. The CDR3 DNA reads TGTGCCAGTAGTATTAGGGACAGGGGTCTCCTGAACACTGAAGCTTTCTTT. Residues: CASSIRDRGLLNTEAFF.

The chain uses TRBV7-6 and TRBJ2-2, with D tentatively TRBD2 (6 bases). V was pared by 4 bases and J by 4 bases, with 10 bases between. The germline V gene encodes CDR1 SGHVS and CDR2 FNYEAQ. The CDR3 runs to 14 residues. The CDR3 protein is CASSSPGVTGELFF. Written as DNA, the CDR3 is TGTGCCAGCAGCTCACCGGGGGTCACCGGGGAGCTGTTTTTT.